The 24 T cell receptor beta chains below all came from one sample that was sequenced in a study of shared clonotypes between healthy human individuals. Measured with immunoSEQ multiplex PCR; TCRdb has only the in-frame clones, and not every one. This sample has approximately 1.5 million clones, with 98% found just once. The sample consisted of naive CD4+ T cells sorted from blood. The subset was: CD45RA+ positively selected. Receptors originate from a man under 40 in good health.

The CDR3 is CASSYEASWGQETQYF. In DNA form, the CDR3 reads TGTGCCAGCAGTTACGAGGCATCCTGGGGCCAAGAGACCCAGTACTTC. The rearrangement links TRBV6-6 to TRBJ2-5; D is unresolved. V was trimmed by 2 bases and J by 1 base, leaving 14 bases between them. This CDR3 contains 16 residues. The germline gives CDR1 MNHNY, CDR2 SVGAGI (reference sequence).

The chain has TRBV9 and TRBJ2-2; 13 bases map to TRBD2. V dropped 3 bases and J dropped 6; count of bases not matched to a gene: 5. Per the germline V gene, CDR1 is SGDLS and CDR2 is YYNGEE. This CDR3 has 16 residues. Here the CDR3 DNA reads TGTGCCAGCAGCGGGACTAGCGGGAGTCCGGCCGGGGAGCTGTTTTTT. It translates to CASSGTSGSPAGELFF.

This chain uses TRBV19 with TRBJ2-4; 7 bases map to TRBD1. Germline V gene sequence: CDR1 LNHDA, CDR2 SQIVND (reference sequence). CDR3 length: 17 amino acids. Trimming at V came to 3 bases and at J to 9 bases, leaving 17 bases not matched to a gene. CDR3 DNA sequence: TGTGCCAGTAGTATCCAGAGACAGGGTCAAGGATTGAGCATTCAGTACTTC. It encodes CASSIQRQGQGLSIQYF.

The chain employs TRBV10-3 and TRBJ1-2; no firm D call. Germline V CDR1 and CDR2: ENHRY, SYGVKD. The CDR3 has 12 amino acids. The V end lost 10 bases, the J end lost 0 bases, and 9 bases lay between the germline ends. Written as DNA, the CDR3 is TGTGCCAACTCGGAGACTAACTATGGCTACACCTTC. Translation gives CANSETNYGYTF.

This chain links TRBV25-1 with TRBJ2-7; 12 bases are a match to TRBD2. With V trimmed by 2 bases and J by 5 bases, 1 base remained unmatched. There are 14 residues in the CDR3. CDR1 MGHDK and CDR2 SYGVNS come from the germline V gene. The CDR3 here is CASSEGLAGHEQYF. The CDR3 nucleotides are TGTGCCAGCAGTGAAGGACTAGCGGGACACGAGCAGTACTTC.

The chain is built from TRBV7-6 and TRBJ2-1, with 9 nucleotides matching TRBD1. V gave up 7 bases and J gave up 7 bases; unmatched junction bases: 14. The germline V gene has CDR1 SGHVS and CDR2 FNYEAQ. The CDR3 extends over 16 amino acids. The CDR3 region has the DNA TGTGCCAGCACCACACTCGGACAGGGGAGTGTGAATGAGCAGTTCTTC. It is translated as CASTTLGQGSVNEQFF. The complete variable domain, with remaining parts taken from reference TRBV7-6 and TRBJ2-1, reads GAGVSQSPRYKVTKRGQDVALRCDPISGHVSLYWYRQALGQGPEFLTYFNYEAQQDKSGLPNDRFSAERPEGSISTLTIQRTEQRDSAMYRCASTTLGQGSVNEQFFGPGTRLTVL.

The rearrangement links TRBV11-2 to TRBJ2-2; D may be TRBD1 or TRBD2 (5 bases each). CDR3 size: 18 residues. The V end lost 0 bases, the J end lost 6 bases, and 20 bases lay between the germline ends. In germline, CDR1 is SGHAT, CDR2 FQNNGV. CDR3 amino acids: CASSLDIRTGTAPGELFF. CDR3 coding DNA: TGTGCCAGCAGCTTAGATATCCGGACGGGGACCGCCCCCGGGGAGCTGTTTTTT.

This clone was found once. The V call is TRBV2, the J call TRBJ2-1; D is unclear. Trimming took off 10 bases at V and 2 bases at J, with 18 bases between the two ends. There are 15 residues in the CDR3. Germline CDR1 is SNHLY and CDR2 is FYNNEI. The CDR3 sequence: CAITQARRTYNEQFF. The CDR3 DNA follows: TGTGCCATCACCCAGGCCCGGCGGACCTACAATGAGCAGTTCTTC.

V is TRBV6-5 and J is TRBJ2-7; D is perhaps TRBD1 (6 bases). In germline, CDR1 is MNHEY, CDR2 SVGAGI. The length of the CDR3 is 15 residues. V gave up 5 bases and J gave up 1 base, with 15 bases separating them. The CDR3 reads CASSKGQKKSYEQYF. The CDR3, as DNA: TGTGCCAGCAGTAAAGGACAGAAGAAATCCTACGAGCAGTACTTC.

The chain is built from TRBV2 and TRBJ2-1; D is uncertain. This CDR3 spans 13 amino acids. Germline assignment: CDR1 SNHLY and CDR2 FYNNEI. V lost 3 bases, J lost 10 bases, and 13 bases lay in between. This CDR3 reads CASSELSQEEQFF. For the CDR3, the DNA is TGTGCCAGCAGTGAGTTGTCTCAGGAGGAGCAGTTCTTC. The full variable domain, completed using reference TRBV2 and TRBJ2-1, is EPEVTQTPSHQVTQMGQEVILRCVPISNHLYFYWYRQILGQKVEFLVSFYNNEISEKSEIFDDQFSVERPDGSNFTLKIRSTKLEDSAMYFCASSELSQEEQFFGPGTRLTVL.

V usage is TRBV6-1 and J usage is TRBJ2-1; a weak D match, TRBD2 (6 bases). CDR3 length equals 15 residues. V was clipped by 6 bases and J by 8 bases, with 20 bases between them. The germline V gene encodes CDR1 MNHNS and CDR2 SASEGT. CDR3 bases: TGTGCCAGCAGCGAACTCGGGAGTTTCGGGGATGAGCAGTTCTTC. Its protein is CASSELGSFGDEQFF.

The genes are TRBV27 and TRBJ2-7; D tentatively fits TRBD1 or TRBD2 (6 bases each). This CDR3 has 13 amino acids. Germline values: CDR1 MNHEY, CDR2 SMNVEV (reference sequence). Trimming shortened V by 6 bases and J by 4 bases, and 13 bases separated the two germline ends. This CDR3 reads CASSRGRLYEQYF. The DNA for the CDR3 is TGTGCCAGCAGCCGGGGGCGGTTATACGAGCAGTACTTC.

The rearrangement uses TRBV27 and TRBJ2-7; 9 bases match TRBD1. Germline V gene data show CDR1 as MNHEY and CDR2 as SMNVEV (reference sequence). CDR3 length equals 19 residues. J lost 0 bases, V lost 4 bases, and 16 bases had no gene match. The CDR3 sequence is CASSSAFPGQGLSSYEQYF. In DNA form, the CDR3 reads TGTGCCAGCAGTTCTGCCTTCCCCGGACAGGGGTTAAGCTCCTACGAGCAGTACTTC.

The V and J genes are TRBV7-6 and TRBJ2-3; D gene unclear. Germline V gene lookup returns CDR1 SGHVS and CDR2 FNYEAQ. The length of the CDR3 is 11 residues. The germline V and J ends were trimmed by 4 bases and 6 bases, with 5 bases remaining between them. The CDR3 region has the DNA TGTGCCAGCAGCTCCCTCGATACGCAGTATTTT. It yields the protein CASSSLDTQYF.

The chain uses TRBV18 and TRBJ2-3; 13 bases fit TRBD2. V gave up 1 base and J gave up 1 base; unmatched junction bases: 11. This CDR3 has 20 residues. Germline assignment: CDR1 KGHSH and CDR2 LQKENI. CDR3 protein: CASSPLRLAGGNSGTDTQYF. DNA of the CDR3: TGTGCCAGCTCACCACTGAGACTAGCGGGAGGTAACTCGGGCACAGATACGCAGTATTTT.

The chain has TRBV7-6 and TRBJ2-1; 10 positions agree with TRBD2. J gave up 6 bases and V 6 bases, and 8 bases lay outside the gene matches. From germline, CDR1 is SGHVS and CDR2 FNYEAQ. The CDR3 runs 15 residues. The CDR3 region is CASSSSLAGVNEQFF. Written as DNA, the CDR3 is TGTGCCAGCAGTTCATCCCTAGCGGGAGTCAATGAGCAGTTCTTC.

As DNA, the CDR3 is TGCAGTGCTAGATACGATACGCAGTATTTT. This sequence encodes CSARYDTQYF. The chain is built from TRBV20-1 and TRBJ2-3; D unclear. This CDR3 comprises 10 residues. Trimming took off 2 bases at V and 6 bases at J, with 3 bases between the two ends. Germline V CDR1 and CDR2: DFQATT, SNEGSKA (reference sequence).

The CDR3 loop reads CASTRAASGSTVTEQFF. CDR3 nucleotides: TGTGCCAGCACCCGGGCGGCTAGCGGGAGTACTGTCACTGAGCAGTTCTTC. V gene TRBV7-6 combines with J gene TRBJ2-1; 10 bases line up with TRBD2. V dropped 7 bases and J dropped 9; count of bases not matched to a gene: 18. The CDR3 has 17 amino acids. Germline-derived CDR1 and CDR2 are SGHVS and FNYEAQ.

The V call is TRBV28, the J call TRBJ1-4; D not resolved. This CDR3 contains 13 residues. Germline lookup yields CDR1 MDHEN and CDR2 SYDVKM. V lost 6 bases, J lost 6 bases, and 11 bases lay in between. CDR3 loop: CASRADWYEKLFF. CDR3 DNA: TGTGCCAGCAGAGCAGACTGGTATGAAAAACTGTTTTTT.

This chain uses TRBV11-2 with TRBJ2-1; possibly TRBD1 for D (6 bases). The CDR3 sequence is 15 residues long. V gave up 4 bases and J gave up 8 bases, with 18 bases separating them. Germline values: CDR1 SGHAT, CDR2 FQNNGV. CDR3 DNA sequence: TGTGCCAGCAGCTACCGAGGACGCCCAGGGGATGAGCAGTTCTTC. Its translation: CASSYRGRPGDEQFF.

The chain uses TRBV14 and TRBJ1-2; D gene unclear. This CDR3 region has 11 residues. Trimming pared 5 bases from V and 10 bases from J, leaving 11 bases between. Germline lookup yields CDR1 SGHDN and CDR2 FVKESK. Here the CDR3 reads CASSAPLDYTF. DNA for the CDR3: TGTGCCAGCAGCGCTCCCCTTGACTACACCTTC.

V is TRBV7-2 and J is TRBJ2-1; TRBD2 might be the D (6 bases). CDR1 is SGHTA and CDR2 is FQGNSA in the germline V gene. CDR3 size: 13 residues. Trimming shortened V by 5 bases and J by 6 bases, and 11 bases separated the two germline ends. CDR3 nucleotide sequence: TGTGCCAGCAGCGCGGGACCGTCCAATGAGCAGTTCTTC. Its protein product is CASSAGPSNEQFF.

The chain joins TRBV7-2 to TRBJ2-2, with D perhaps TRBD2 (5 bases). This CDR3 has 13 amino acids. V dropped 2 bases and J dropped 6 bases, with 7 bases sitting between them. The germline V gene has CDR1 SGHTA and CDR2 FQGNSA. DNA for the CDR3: TGTGCCAGCAGCTTAAGAGGGCCCGGGGAGCTGTTTTTT. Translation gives CASSLRGPGELFF.

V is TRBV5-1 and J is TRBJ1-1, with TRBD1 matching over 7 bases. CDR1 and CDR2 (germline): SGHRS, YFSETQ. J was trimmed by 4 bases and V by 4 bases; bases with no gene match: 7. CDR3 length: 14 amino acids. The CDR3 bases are TGCGCCAGCAGCACAGGGGTCCGACCCACTGAAGCTTTCTTT. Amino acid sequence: CASSTGVRPTEAFF.